The present T cell receptor beta chain was sequenced within a study of blood T cell repertoires in COVID-19. About the research overall: COVID-19 samples from acute and convalescent phases originated in the United States, Italy and Spain. PBMCs, B-cell-depleted T cells, or T cells were the source of the cDNA or gDNA that made up the material.

Germline CDR1 reads SNHLY; CDR2 reads FYNNEI. J lost 2 bases, V lost 2 bases, and 4 bases had no gene match. The CDR3 is 15 amino acids. Clinical history reported by participants formed the basis on which cohorts were assigned. TCRdb's table, derived via immunoSEQ multiplex PCR, lists solely in-frame clones and lacks some. The sample includes around 420,000 clones, 88% of them seen just once. The V call is TRBV2, the J call TRBJ2-7, with 9 bases matching TRBD2. The source is a middle-aged woman with acute COVID-19. Sequences were obtained from PBMCs or T cells enriched from blood (not recorded which). The CDR3 bases are TGTGCCAGCAGTGAAAGGGCTAGCGGGGCCTACGAGCAGTACTTC. This encodes CASSERASGAYEQYF.